The next 22 T cell receptor beta chains were all read from a single sample in a study of blood T cell repertoires in COVID-19. Measured with immunoSEQ multiplex PCR; TCRdb has only the in-frame clones, and not every one. The data show 250,000 to 350,000 clones, 70% to 90% seen once. Sequencing input: PBMCs or T cells enriched from blood (not recorded which). Every receptor here comes from a woman in her thirties who had recovered from COVID-19.

V is TRBV9 and J is TRBJ2-2; possibly TRBD2 for D (7 bases). V dropped 2 bases and J dropped 7 bases, with 18 bases sitting between them. In germline, CDR1 is SGDLS, CDR2 YYNGEE. The CDR3 spans 16 residues. CDR3 residues: CASSVGPGGLGGELFF. DNA for the CDR3: TGTGCCAGCAGCGTTGGACCCGGGGGGCTGGGCGGGGAGCTGTTTTTT. The complete variable domain, with remaining parts taken from reference TRBV9 and TRBJ2-2, reads DSGVTQTPKHLITATGQRVTLRCSPRSGDLSVYWYQQSLDQGLQFLIQYYNGEERAKGNILERFSAQQFPDLHSELNLSSLELGDSALYFCASSVGPGGLGGELFFGEGSRLTVL.

The V and J genes are TRBV6-5 and TRBJ1-2; D perhaps matches TRBD1 (6 bases). Germline V gene sequence: CDR1 MNHEY, CDR2 SVGAGI. CDR3 size: 13 residues. The V and J ends lost 5 bases and 3 bases respectively, with 10 bases between them. The CDR3 DNA sequence: TGTGCCAGCAGTCCAGGACAGTACTATGGCTACACCTTC. Translated: CASSPGQYYGYTF.

The rearrangement links TRBV30 to TRBJ2-1; possible D gene TRBD1, 5 bases. CDR1 is GTSNPN and CDR2 is SVGIG in the germline V gene (reference sequence). The CDR3 extends over 14 amino acids. The CDR3 DNA reads as TGTGCGTCTGAACCAGGGATATCCTACAATGAGCAGTTCTTC. It is translated as CASEPGISYNEQFF. The full variable domain, with the rest looked up from reference TRBV30 and TRBJ2-1, is SQTIHQWPATLVQPVGSPLSLECTVEGTSNPNLYWYRQAAGRGLQLLFYSVGIGQISSEVPQNLSASRPQDRQFILSSKKLLLSDSGFYLCASEPGISYNEQFFGPGTRLTVL.

There are many counts of this clone. The V gene is TRBV7-3, the J gene TRBJ1-2; D is ambiguous. The germline V and J ends were trimmed by 3 bases and 4 bases, with 9 bases remaining between them. Germline V gene data show CDR1 as SGHTA and CDR2 as FQGTGA. The CDR3 has 13 amino acids. The CDR3 DNA reads TGTGCCAGCAGCTTCTCAGCGAGCTATGGCTACACCTTC. It encodes CASSFSASYGYTF.

The J gene is TRBJ2-3, the V gene TRBV5-4; 9 nucleotides agree with TRBD2. CDR3 length: 15 residues. The V gene end was trimmed by 4 bases and the J gene end by 2 bases; junction bases not matched to a gene: 5. In germline, CDR1 is SGHNT, CDR2 YYREEE (reference sequence). CDR3 residues: CASSLKREATDTQYF. The CDR3 nucleotides read TGTGCCAGCAGCCTCAAGCGGGAGGCCACAGATACGCAGTATTTT.

V gene TRBV5-1 combines with J gene TRBJ1-1; 7 positions match TRBD1. Germline values: CDR1 SGHRS, CDR2 YFSETQ. Unmatched junction bases numbered 9, after V lost 4 bases and J lost 6 bases. This CDR3 is 14 amino acids long. CDR3 amino acids: CASSPRGVVSEAFF. The CDR3 region has the DNA TGCGCCAGCAGCCCCAGGGGGGTGGTGTCTGAAGCTTTCTTT.

The chain combines TRBV27 with TRBJ1-5; perhaps TRBD1 as D (6 bases). Germline CDR1 MNHEY, CDR2 SMNVEV (reference sequence). V dropped 6 bases and J dropped 7 bases, with 13 bases sitting between them. CDR3 length: 13 residues. CDR3 sequence: CASRPQGHQPQHF. As DNA, the CDR3 is TGTGCCAGCAGACCACAGGGACACCAGCCCCAGCATTTT.

This clone was observed a few times. This chain links TRBV6-4 with TRBJ1-2; no definite D call. Germline V gene sequence: CDR1 MRHNA, CDR2 SNTAGT. The CDR3 runs to 11 residues. Trimming removed 7 bases at V and 2 bases at J, with 5 bases between. The CDR3 here is CASNQNYGYTF. The CDR3 DNA is TGTGCCAGCAATCAGAACTATGGCTACACCTTC.

The V call is TRBV11-3, the J call TRBJ2-3, with 14 positions matching TRBD2. After removal of 0 bases from V and 8 bases from J, the junction contained 10 bases not matched to a gene. This CDR3 comprises 18 residues. CDR1 SGHNT and CDR2 YENEEA come from the germline V gene. This chain's CDR3 is CASSLDGLAGGPQVTQYF. CDR3 coding DNA: TGTGCCAGCAGCTTAGACGGACTAGCGGGGGGTCCACAGGTTACGCAGTATTTT.

This clone was detected once. The gene calls are TRBV19 and TRBJ1-4; no definite D call. V lost 0 bases to trimming and J lost 7 bases, with 21 bases between them. The length of the CDR3 is 18 residues. Germline V CDR1 and CDR2: LNHDA, SQIVND (reference sequence). CDR3 loop: CASSIEGERVFLGEKLFF. CDR3 DNA sequence: TGTGCCAGTAGTATAGAAGGCGAGCGCGTTTTTTTGGGTGAAAAACTGTTTTTT.

This chain links TRBV7-2 with TRBJ1-2; possibly TRBD1 for D (5 bases). V was shortened by 8 bases and J by 5 bases, with 21 bases between the two germline ends. This CDR3 comprises 15 residues. The germline CDR1 and CDR2 sequences are SGHTA and FQGNSA. CDR3 nucleotide sequence: TGTGCCAGCTGGGCGGCAGGGCGCTCCATTTATGGCTACACCTTC. As protein: CASWAAGRSIYGYTF. Full variable domain (missing parts from reference TRBV7-2 and TRBJ1-2): GAGVSQSPSNKVTEKGKDVELRCDPISGHTALYWYRQSLGQGLEFLIYFQGNSAPDKSGLPSDRFSAERTGGSVSTLTIQRTQQEDSAVYLCASWAAGRSIYGYTFGSGTRLTVV.

The chain uses TRBV7-2 and TRBJ1-2, with TRBD1 identical over 7 bases. Germline CDR1 SGHTA, CDR2 FQGNSA. This CDR3 region has 13 residues. J lost 3 bases, V lost 3 bases, and 1 base had no gene match. The CDR3 nucleotides read TGTGCCAGCAGCTTCACAGGGGACTATGGCTACACCTTC. As protein: CASSFTGDYGYTF.

The rearrangement uses TRBV28 and TRBJ2-7; TRBD1 is a possible D gene (5 bases). V lost 2 bases and J 2 bases, leaving 16 bases between the germline ends. Germline V gene data show CDR1 as MDHEN and CDR2 as SYDVKM. The CDR3 extends over 16 amino acids. The CDR3 DNA is TGTGCCAGCAGTTTAAGCTGGACACTCCAAACCTACGAGCAGTACTTC. This gives the protein CASSLSWTLQTYEQYF.

The gene calls are TRBV4-1 and TRBJ2-5; 8 bases line up with TRBD1. V lost 0 bases and J lost 1; bases outside the gene matches: 7. Germline CDR1 and CDR2: MGHRA and YSYEKL. The length of the CDR3 is 17 residues. DNA of the CDR3: TGCGCCAGCAGCCAAGAGACAGGGGTGGTGGGCCAAGAGACCCAGTACTTC. It codes for CASSQETGVVGQETQYF.

The gene calls are TRBV7-9 and TRBJ1-4; a weak D match, TRBD1 (5 bases). The germline V gene has CDR1 SEHNR and CDR2 FQNEAQ (reference sequence). The CDR3 is 15 amino acids. V was shortened by 1 base and J by 5 bases, with 11 bases between the two germline ends. For the CDR3, the DNA is TGTGCCAGCAGCTTAGGGGGACGGGGGAATGAAAAACTGTTTTTT. Amino acids: CASSLGGRGNEKLFF.

This chain links TRBV5-1 with TRBJ2-7, with 7 bases identical to TRBD2. The V gene end was trimmed by 4 bases and the J gene end by 3 bases; junction bases not matched to a gene: 7. The CDR3 is 14 residues long. Germline loops: CDR1 SGHRS, CDR2 YFSETQ. The DNA of the CDR3 is TGCGCCAGCAGCGAGTCTAGCGGCCGCTACGAGCAGTACTTC. Amino acids: CASSESSGRYEQYF.

The rearrangement links TRBV18 to TRBJ1-2, with 7 bases fitting TRBD1. The junction had 16 bases not matched to a gene; V was cut back by 6 bases and J by 6 bases. Germline CDR1 KGHSH, CDR2 LQKENI. The CDR3 extends over 16 amino acids. The CDR3 coding sequence is TGTGCCAGCTCGCACCTTGACAGGGCTGTATGGAATGGCTACACCTTC. It translates to CASSHLDRAVWNGYTF.

This chain links TRBV30 with TRBJ1-2, with 7 bases aligning to TRBD1. The CDR3 sequence is 20 residues long. The V gene's germline CDR1 is GTSNPN and CDR2 SVGIG (reference sequence). The V gene end was trimmed by 2 bases and the J gene end by 4 bases; junction bases not matched to a gene: 25. For the CDR3, the DNA is TGTGCCTGGAGTTCGCGCTCTAAGGGGGCCCCGCTTCGGTTTCTCTATGGCTACACCTTC. Residues: CAWSSRSKGAPLRFLYGYTF.

The chain has TRBV2 and TRBJ2-1, with 10 bases matching TRBD2. Germline CDR1 is SNHLY and CDR2 is FYNNEI. CDR3 length equals 17 residues. J was trimmed by 2 bases and V by 7 bases; bases with no gene match: 11. The CDR3 DNA is TGTGCCAGCAAACTGACTAGCGGGCTTACTCCCTACAATGAGCAGTTCTTC. Its protein is CASKLTSGLTPYNEQFF.

The V gene is TRBV2, the J gene TRBJ1-1; D might be TRBD1 (5 bases). Between the trimmed V and J ends, which lost 1 base and 6 bases, there was a span of 18 bases. CDR1 is SNHLY and CDR2 is FYNNEI in the germline V gene. This CDR3 region has 16 residues. CDR3 region: CASSEVSGGVISEAFF. The CDR3 DNA reads TGTGCCAGCAGTGAAGTTTCGGGGGGAGTGATCTCTGAAGCTTTCTTT.

This clone has a handful of counts. The chain has TRBV19 and TRBJ1-2, with 7 positions matching TRBD1. Germline trimming cut 7 bases from V and 2 bases from J; bases unmatched to any gene: 7. CDR1 is LNHDA, CDR2 SQIVND, per germline (reference sequence). CDR3 length: 14 amino acids. As DNA, the CDR3 is TGTGCCAGTATGGGACAGCCCTTAAACTATGGCTACACCTTC. Translation gives CASMGQPLNYGYTF.

The chain has TRBV11-3 and TRBJ1-1; 12 nucleotides agree with TRBD1. J gave up 1 base and V 5 bases, and 8 bases lay outside the gene matches. Germline V gene lookup returns CDR1 SGHNT and CDR2 YENEEA. The CDR3 loop spans 17 amino acids. The CDR3 is CASSTGTGGSRNTEAFF. The DNA for the CDR3 is TGTGCCAGCAGCACCGGGACAGGGGGCTCGAGGAACACTGAAGCTTTCTTT.